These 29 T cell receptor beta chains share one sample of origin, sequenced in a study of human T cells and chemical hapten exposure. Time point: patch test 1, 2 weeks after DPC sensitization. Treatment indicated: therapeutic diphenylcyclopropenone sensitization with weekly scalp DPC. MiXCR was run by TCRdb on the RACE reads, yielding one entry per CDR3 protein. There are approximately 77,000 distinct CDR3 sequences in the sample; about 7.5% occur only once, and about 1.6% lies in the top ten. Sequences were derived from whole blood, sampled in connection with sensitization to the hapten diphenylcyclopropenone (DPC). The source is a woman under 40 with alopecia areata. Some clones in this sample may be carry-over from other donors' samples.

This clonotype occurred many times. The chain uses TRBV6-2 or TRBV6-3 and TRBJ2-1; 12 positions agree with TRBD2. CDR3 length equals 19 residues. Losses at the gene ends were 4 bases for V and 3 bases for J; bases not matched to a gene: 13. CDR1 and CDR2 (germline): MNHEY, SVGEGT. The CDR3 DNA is TGTGCCAGCAGTTCCCTACCTGACTTGGGACTAGCGGGCTACAATGAGCAGTTCTTC. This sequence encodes CASSSLPDLGLAGYNEQFF.

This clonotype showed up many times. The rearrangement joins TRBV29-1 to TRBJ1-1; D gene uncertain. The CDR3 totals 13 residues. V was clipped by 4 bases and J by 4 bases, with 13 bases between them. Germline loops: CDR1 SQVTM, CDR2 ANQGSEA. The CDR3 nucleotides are TGCAGCGTTGGGACGGCCTTGGGCACTGAAGCTTTCTTT. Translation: CSVGTALGTEAFF.

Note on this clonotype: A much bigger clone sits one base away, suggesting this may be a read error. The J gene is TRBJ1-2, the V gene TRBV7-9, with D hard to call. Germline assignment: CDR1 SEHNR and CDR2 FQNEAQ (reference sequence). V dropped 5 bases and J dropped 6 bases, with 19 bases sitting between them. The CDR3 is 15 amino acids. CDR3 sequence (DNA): TGTGCCAGCAGCCAACCGGGAAAACTCAGCGATGGCTACACCTTC. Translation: CASSQPGKLSDGYTF. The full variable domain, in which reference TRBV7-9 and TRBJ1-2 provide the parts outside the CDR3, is DTGVSQNPRHKITKRGQNVTFRCDPISEHNRLYWYRQTLGQGPEFLTYFQNEAQLEKSRLLSDRFSAERPKGSFSTLEIQRTEQGDSAMYLCASSQPGKLSDGYTFGSGTRLTVV.

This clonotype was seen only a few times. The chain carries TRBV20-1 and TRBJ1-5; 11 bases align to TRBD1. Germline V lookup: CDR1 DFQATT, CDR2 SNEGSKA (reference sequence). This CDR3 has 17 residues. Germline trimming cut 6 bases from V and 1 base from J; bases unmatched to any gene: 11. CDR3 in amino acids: CSARDRGGIMSNQPQHF. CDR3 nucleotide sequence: TGCAGTGCGCGGGACAGGGGGGGGATTATGAGCAATCAGCCCCAGCATTTT.

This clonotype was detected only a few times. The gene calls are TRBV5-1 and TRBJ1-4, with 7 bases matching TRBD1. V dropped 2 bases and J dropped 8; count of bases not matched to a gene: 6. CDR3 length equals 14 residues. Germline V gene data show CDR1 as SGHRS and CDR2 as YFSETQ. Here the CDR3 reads CASSLGGIGEKLFF. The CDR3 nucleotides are TGCGCCAGCAGCTTAGGGGGCATCGGAGAAAAACTGTTTTTT.

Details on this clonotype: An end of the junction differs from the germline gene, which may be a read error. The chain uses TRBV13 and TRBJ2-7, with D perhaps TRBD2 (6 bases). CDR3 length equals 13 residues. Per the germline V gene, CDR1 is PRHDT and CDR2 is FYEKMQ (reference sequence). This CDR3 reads CATSLRGSYEQYF. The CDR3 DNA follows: TGTGCCACCAGCTTACGGGGGAGCTACGAGCAGTACTTC.

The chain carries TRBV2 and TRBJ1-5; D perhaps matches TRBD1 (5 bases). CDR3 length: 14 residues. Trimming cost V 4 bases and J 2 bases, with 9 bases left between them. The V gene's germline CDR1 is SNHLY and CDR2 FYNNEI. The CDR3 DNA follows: TGTGCCAGCAGTGCACAGGTTGGCAATCAGCCCCAGCATTTT. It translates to CASSAQVGNQPQHF.

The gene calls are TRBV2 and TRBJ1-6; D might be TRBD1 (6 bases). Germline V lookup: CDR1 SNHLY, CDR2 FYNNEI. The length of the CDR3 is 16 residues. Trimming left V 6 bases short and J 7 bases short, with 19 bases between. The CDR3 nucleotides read TGTGCCAGCAGCCCCCGATGGACAGTCGGCAATTCACCCCTCCACTTT. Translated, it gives CASSPRWTVGNSPLHF.

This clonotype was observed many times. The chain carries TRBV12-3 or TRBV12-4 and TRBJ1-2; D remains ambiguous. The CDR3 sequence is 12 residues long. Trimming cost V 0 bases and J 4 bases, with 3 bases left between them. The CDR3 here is CASSLASYGYTF. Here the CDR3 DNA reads TGTGCCAGCAGTTTAGCCAGCTATGGCTACACCTTC.

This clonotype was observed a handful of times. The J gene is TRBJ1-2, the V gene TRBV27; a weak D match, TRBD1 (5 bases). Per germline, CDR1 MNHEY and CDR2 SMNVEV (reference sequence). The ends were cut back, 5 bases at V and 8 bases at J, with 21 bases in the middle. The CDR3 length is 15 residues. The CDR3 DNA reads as TGTGCCAGCAGTGTAAAAGCGAAGGGACTAAGCGGCTACACCTTC. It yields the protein CASSVKAKGLSGYTF.

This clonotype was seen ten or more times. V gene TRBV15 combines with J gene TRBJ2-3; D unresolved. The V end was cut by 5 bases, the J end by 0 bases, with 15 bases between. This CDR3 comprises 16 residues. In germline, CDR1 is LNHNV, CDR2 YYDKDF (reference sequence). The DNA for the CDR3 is TGTGCCACCAGCGTCAACCAAGGTCGGAGCACAGATACGCAGTATTTT. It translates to CATSVNQGRSTDTQYF.

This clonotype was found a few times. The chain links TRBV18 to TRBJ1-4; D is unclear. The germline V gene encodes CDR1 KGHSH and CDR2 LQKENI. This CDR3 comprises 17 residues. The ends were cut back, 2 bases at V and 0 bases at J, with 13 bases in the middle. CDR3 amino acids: CASSPKAATATNEKLFF. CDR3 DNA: TGTGCCAGCTCACCAAAGGCGGCAACTGCAACTAATGAAAAACTGTTTTTT.

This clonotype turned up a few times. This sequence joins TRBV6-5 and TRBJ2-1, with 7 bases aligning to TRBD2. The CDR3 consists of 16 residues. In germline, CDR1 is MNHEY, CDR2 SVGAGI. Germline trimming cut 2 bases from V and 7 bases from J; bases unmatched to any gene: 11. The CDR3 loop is CASSYGGGPGGNEQFF. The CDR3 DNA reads TGTGCCAGCAGTTACGGCGGGGGTCCTGGTGGTAATGAGCAGTTCTTC.

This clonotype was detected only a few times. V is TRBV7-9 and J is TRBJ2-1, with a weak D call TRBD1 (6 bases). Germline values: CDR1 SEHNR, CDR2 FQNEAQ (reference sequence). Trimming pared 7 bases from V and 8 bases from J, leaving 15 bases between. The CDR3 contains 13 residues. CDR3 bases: TGTGCCAGCACCCTGAACAGGGTGGATGAGCAGTTCTTC. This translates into CASTLNRVDEQFF.

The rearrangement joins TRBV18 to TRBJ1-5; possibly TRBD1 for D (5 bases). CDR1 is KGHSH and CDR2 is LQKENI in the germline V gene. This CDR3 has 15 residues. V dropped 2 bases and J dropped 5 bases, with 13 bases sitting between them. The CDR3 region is CASSPGGGSDQPQHF. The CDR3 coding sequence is TGTGCCAGCTCACCAGGGGGGGGGTCGGATCAGCCCCAGCATTTT. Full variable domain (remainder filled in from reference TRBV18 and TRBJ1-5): NAGVMQNPRHLVRRRGQEARLRCSPMKGHSHVYWYRQLPEEGLKFMVYLQKENIIDESGMPKERFSAEFPKEGPSILRIQQVVRGDSAAYFCASSPGGGSDQPQHFGDGTRLSIL.

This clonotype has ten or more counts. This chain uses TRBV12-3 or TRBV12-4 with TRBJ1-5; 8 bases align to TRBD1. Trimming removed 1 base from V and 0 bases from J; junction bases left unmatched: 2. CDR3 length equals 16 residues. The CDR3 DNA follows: TGTGCCAGCAGTTTAGACAGGGGGAATAGCAATCAGCCCCAGCATTTT. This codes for CASSLDRGNSNQPQHF.

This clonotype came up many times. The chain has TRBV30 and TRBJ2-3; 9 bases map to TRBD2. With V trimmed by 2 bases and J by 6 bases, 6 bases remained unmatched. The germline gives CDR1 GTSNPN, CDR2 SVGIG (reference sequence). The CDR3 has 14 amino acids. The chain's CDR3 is CAWSQSGGFDTQYF. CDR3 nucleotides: TGTGCCTGGAGTCAGAGCGGGGGGTTTGATACGCAGTATTTT.

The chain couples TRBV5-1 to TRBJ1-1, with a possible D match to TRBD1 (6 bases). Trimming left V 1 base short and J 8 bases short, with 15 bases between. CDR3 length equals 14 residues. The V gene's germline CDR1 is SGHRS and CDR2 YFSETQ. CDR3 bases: TGCGCCAGCAGCTTGTTCCAGGGGAATATGGAAGCTTTCTTT. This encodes CASSLFQGNMEAFF.

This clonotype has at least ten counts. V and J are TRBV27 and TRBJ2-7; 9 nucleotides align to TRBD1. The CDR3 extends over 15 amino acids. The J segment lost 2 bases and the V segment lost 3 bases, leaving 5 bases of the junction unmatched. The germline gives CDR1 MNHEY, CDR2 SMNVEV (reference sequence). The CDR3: CASSFMGTGTYEQYF. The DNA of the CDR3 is TGTGCCAGCAGTTTTATGGGGACAGGGACCTACGAGCAGTACTTC.

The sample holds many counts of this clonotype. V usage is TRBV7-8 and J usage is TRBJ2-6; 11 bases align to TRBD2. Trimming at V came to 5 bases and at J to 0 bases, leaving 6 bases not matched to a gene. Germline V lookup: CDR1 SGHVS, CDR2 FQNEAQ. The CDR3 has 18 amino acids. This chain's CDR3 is CASSPRTSGYSGANVLTF. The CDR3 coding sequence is TGTGCCAGCAGCCCTAGGACTAGCGGGTACTCTGGGGCCAACGTCCTGACTTTC.

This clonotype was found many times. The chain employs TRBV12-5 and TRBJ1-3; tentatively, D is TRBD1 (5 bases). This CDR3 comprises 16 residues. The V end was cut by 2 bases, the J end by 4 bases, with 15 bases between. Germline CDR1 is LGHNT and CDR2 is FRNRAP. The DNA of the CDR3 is TGTGCTAGTGGTTTGCAACCCCAGGGCGTAGGAAACACCATATATTTT. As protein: CASGLQPQGVGNTIYF.

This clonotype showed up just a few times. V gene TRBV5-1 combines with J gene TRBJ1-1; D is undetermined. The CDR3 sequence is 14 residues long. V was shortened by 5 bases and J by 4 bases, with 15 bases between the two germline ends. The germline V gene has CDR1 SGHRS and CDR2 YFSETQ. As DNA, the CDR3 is TGCGCCAGCAGGTCCCCAAGGGAGGGCACTGAAGCTTTCTTT. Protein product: CASRSPREGTEAFF.

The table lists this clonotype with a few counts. This CDR3 is CSASPPFGTSNTGELFF. CDR3 DNA sequence: TGCAGTGCTAGTCCCCCGTTCGGGACTTCGAACACCGGGGAGCTGTTTTTT. This sequence joins TRBV20-1 and TRBJ2-2, with D maybe TRBD2 (6 bases). V dropped 3 bases and J dropped 0 bases, with 17 bases sitting between them. There are 17 residues in the CDR3. Germline V lookup: CDR1 DFQATT, CDR2 SNEGSKA (reference sequence).

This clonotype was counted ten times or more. This CDR3 reads CSVSSLGGTDTQYF. The CDR3 DNA reads as TGCAGCGTTTCCTCTCTCGGAGGTACAGATACGCAGTATTTT. V and J are TRBV29-1 and TRBJ2-3; possible D gene TRBD2, 5 bases. The CDR3 has 14 amino acids. Germline CDR1 SQVTM, CDR2 ANQGSEA. Trimming left V 5 bases short and J 3 bases short, with 15 bases between.

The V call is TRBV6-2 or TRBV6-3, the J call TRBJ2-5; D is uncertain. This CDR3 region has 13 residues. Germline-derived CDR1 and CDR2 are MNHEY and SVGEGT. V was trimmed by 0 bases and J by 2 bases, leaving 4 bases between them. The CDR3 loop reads CASSYSSQETQYF. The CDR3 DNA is TGTGCCAGCAGTTACTCTTCTCAAGAGACCCAGTACTTC.

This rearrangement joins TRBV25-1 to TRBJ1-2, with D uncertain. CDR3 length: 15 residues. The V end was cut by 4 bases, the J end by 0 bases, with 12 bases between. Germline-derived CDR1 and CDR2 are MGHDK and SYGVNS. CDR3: CASSGIHISNYGYTF. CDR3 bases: TGTGCCAGCAGTGGTATCCACATTTCTAACTATGGCTACACCTTC.

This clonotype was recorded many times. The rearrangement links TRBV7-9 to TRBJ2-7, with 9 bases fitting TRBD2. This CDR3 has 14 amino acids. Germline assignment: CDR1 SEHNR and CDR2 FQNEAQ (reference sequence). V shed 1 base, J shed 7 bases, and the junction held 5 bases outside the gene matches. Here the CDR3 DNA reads TGTGCCAGCAGCTTAGACGTAGCGGGGGCTGAGCAGTACTTC. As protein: CASSLDVAGAEQYF.

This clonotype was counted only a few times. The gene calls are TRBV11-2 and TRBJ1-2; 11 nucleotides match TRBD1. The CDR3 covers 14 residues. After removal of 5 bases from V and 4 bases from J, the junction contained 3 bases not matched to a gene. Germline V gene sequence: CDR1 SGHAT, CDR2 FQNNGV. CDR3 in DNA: TGTGCCAGCAGCGGACAGGGGGCTGGCTATGGCTACACCTTC. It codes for CASSGQGAGYGYTF.

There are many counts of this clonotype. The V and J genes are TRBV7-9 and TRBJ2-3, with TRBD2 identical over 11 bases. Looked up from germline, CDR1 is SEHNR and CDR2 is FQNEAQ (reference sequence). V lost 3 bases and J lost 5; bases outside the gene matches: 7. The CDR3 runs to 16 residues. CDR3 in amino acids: CASSFGTSGRIDTQYF. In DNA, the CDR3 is TGTGCCAGCAGCTTTGGGACTAGCGGCCGCATAGATACGCAGTATTTT.